This TCR beta chain was retrieved from a study of cytomegalovirus exposure and HLA in healthy donors. Regarding the study as a whole: Confirmation in vitro established that three CMV-associated chains were specific for CMV antigens. Presence/absence analyses took donor sequencing depth as roughly uniform.

Comment on this clone: Antigen unknown.

The germline V gene has CDR1 SNHLY and CDR2 FYNNEI. The CDR3 is 17 residues long. The ends lost 3 bases at V and 3 bases at J; junction bases unmatched: 11. In the PCR, 60 Vbeta and 13 Jbeta primers were used. The data were produced by immunoSEQ multiplex PCR, yet TCRdb's version contains in-frame clones alone and is incomplete. The table shows approximately 100,000 clones, with 80% to 90% occurring only once. The sequenced sample consisted of PBMCs. This receptor was identified in a man aged 50 to 59 in good health and CMV-seronegative. The chain uses TRBV2 and TRBJ1-5, with 7 positions matching TRBD1. CDR3 sequence reads: CASSERGPGTDNQPQHF. In DNA form, the CDR3 reads TGTGCCAGCAGTGAGAGGGGCCCCGGGACAGACAATCAGCCCCAGCATTTT.